Sequencing of this TCR beta chain was carried out in a study of T cell repertoires in cytomegalovirus infection. This clonotype was seen at least ten times. V dropped 5 bases and J dropped 6 bases, with 19 bases sitting between them. The CDR3 has 15 amino acids. Germline assignment: CDR1 SGHVS and CDR2 FNYEAQ. In TCRdb, the reads were re-called with MiXCR into one record per CDR3 protein. In the table there are 130,000 or so distinct CDR3 sequences, roughly 6.5% of which are singletons. Sequenced: PBMCs. The sequence was obtained from a human donor in good health (CMV status not recorded). Some clones in this sample may be carry-over from other donors' samples. The genes are TRBV7-6 and TRBJ1-1; unclear D gene. CDR3 coding DNA: TGTGCCAGCAGCCGCCCGGAGATGGCTAATCCTGAAGCTTTCTTT. Residues: CASSRPEMANPEAFF. Based on the CDR3 plus reference TRBV7-6 and TRBJ1-1, the full variable domain is GAGVSQSPRYKVTKRGQDVALRCDPISGHVSLYWYRQALGQGPEFLTYFNYEAQQDKSGLPNDRFSAERPEGSISTLTIQRTEQRDSAMYRCASSRPEMANPEAFFGQGTRLTVV.